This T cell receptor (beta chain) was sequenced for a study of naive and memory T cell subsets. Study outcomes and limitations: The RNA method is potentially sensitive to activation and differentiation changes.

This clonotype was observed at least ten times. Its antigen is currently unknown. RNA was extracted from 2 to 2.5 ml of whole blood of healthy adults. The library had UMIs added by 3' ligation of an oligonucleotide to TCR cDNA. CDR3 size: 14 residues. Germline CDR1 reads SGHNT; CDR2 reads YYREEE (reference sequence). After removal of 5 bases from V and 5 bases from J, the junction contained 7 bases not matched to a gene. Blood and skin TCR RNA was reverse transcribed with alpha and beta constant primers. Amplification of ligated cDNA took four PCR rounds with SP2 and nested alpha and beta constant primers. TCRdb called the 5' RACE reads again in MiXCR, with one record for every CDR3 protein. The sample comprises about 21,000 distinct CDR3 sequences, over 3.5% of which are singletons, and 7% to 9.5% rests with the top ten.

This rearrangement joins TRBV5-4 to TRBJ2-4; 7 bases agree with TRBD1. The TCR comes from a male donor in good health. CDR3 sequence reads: CASRDRVDQNIQYF. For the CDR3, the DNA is TGTGCCAGCAGAGACAGGGTAGATCAAAACATTCAGTACTTC.